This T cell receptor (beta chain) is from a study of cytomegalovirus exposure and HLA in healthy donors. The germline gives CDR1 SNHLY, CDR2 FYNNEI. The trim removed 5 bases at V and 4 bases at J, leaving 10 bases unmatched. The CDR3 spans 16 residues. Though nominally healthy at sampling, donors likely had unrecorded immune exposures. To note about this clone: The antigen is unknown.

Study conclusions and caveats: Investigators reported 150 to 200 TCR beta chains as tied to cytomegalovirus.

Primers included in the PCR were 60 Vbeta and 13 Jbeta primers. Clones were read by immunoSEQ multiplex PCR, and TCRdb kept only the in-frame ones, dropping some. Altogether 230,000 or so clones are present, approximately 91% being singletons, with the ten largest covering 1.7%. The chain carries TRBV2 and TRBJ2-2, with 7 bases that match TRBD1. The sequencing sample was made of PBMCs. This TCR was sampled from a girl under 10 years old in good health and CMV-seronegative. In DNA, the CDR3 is TGTGCCAGCAGTCTATTATCCGGGACAGTCACCGGGGAGCTGTTTTTT. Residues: CASSLLSGTVTGELFF.